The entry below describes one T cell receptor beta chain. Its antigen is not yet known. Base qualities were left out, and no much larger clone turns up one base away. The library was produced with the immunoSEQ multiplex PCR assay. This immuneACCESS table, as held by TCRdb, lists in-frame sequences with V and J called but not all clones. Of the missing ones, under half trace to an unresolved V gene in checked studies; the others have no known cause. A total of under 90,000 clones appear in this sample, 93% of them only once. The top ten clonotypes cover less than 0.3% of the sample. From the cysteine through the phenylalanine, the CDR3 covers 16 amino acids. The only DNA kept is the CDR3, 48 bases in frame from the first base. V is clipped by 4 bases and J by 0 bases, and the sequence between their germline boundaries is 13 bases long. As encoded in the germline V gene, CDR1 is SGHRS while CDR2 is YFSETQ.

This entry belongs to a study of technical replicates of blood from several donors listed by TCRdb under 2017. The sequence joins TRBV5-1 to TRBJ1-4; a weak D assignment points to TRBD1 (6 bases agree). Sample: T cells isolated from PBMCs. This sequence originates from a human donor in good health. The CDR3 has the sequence CASSPGTLSTNEKLFF. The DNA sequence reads TGCGCCAGCAGCCCCGGGACACTCTCAACTAATGAAAAACTGTTTTTT.